This T cell receptor (beta chain) is drawn from a study of blood T cell repertoires in COVID-19 (dated by TCRdb to 2019 to 2021). Background on the whole study: The collaborator samples originated in the United States, Italy and Spain and spanned the acute and convalescent phases of COVID-19. The samples were drawn from the first 160 participants of the ongoing ImmuneRACE study and from roughly 1,300 subjects provided by 6 global collaborators. Subjects who had been exposed to COVID-19, were actively infected with it, or had recovered from it provided the deeply sampled blood TCRbeta repertoires that made up the dataset. The repertoires were released in a freely available public database meant as a resource for research on the immune response to SARS-CoV-2. The material from the prospective study consisted of cDNA or gDNA derived from T cells, B-cell-depleted T cells, or PBMCs. A de-identified subject ID, COVID-19 status, age in years and sex were almost always included in the sample metadata. Where available, HLA class I and class II types were obtained from metadata supplied by the sample provider rather than from assay-based typing. General conclusions and limits of the study: Clinical and demographic metadata were provided uncurated, with the amount varying by source and participant.

About this clone: Its antigen target is currently unknown. Base qualities are missing; no much larger clone stands one base away.

TCRbeta CDR3 regions were amplified from genomic DNA using the immunoSEQ Assay, a bias-controlled multiplex PCR. The published analysis was carried out like this. The number of nucleated cells in each sample was estimated from the amplification of reference gene primers within the assay. To quantify the absolute abundance of each unique TCRbeta CDR3 rearrangement, sequence reads were collapsed and filtered. For each sample, productive Simpson clonality was calculated as the square root of Simpson's diversity index over productive rearrangements. Sourced from immuneACCESS, this table was stored by TCRdb with only in-frame sequences that have V and J called. A share of the clones is absent; for the studies checked, an unresolved V gene accounts for under half, and the remainder has no known explanation. From that table come the V and J calls and clone size; the DNA was used to work out D and trimming. The sample table contains 370,000 or so clones; only one count was recorded for roughly 86% of them. The ten largest clones capture 1.3% of the sample.

Participants in the prospective study were enrolled through a virtual design, were aged about 18 to 90 years, and lived in some 24 United States geographic areas. In the prospective study, cohorts were assigned on the basis of participant-reported clinical history obtained from a screening survey and a study questionnaire. ImmuneRACE Cohort 3 recovered participants were defined by two consecutive negative NP/OP PCR tests, healthcare professional clearance, or symptom resolution. In the prospective study, whole blood, serum and a nasopharyngeal or oropharyngeal swab were collected from each participant by mobile phlebotomists. Additional blood draws and questionnaires over an approximately two-month period could optionally be provided by prospective study participants. Prospective study blood samples were shipped either frozen or at room temperature before DNA extraction. The CDR3 contains 14 residues, cysteine and phenylalanine counted. The read is trimmed to its CDR3 DNA, 42 bases read in frame from base 1. CDR1 and CDR2 are drawn from the germline V gene: LGHNA, YSLEER. At the junction V is shortened by 3 bases and J by 6 bases, with 15 bases in between.

Specimen: PBMCs or T cells enriched from blood (not recorded which). The clonotype comes from a young man who had recovered from COVID-19. Recombination connected TRBV4-3 to TRBJ2-7, and perhaps TRBD2 as D gene, on 5 matching bases. The CDR3 is CASSQVSLEGEQYF. The DNA reads TGCGCCAGCAGCCAGGTTAGCCTAGAGGGCGAGCAGTACTTC.